The entry below describes one T cell receptor beta chain. Its specificity is not known. cDNA reverse transcribed from extracted RNA served as the sequencing template. Produced via immunoSEQ multiplex PCR; TCRdb's table is partial and in-frame only. The table has more than 200,000 clones, roughly two fifths seen once. The treatment denotes: oral pan-JAK inhibitor, 5-10 mg twice daily. These data originate in a study of CD8+ T cells in alopecia areata. Study-level results: Compared with normal scalp, lesional scalp had higher clonality and more expanded CD8+ clones. Tofacitinib significantly decreased scalp clonality and expanded CD8+ clones among top 100.

CDR3 size: 14 residues. Germline CDR1 and CDR2: LNHNV and YYDKDF (reference sequence). The germline V and J ends were trimmed by 2 bases and 4 bases, with 9 bases remaining between them. The genes are TRBV15 and TRBJ1-5; D remains unclear. The receptor was derived from a human donor with alopecia areata. Sequenced here: CD4+ T cells sorted from blood, sampled at approximately week 36, from a patient treated with tofacitinib. This chain's CDR3 is CATSRPRENQPQHF. The CDR3 DNA sequence: TGTGCCACCAGCAGACCCCGGGAGAATCAGCCCCAGCATTTT.